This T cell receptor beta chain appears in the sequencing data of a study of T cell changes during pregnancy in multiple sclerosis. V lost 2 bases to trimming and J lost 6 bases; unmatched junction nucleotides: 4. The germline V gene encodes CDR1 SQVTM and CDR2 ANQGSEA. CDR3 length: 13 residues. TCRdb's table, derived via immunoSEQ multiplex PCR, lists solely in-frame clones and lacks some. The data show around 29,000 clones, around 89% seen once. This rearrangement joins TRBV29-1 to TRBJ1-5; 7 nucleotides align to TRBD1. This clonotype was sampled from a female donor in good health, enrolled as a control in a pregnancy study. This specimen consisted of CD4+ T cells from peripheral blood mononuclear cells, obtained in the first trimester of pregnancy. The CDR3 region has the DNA TGCAGCGTTGAACAGGGGGGTAGTCAGCCCCAGCATTTT. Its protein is CSVEQGGSQPQHF.